The rows below give T cell receptor beta chains drawn from one sample of a study of cytomegalovirus exposure and HLA in healthy donors. This table comes from immunoSEQ multiplex PCR, and its TCRdb copy is limited to in-frame clones, with some not included. This table holds approximately 130,000 clones, 80% found once. The material sequenced was PBMCs. The receptor source for this set is a woman in her forties in good health and CMV-seronegative. The CDR3 runs from the conserved cysteine through the conserved F or W. The order of the fields is D gene, clone size, V gene, J gene, CDR3 DNA, CDR3 protein. The D gene is left open where the match is weak. Clone size, where shown, is once, few, many, or a class for clones that have expanded.

-	once	TRBV7-3	TRBJ2-5	TGTGCCAGCAGCCCATATGGGGGGTATGGCGGGGCAGGGCCCCAAGAGACCCAGTACTTC	CASSPYGGYGGAGPQETQYF
-	-	TRBV28	TRBJ1-1	TGTGCCAGCAGTCGGGGAAACAGGGAGATGGGTGAAGCTTTCTTT	CASSRGNREMGEAFF
-	-	TRBV28	TRBJ1-2	TGTGCCAGCAGTTCACAGGGTCAGTTTGATGGCTACACCTTC	CASSSQGQFDGYTF
-	-	TRBV15	TRBJ1-5	TGTGCCACCAGCAGAGAAAGGGCAGGGGATAGCAATCAGCCCCAGCATTTT	CATSRERAGDSNQPQHF
-	few	TRBV6-5	TRBJ1-6	TGTGCCAGCAGTCGACAGAATTCACCCCTCCACTTT	CASSRQNSPLHF
-	-	TRBV5-1	TRBJ2-3	TGCGCCAGCAGCTTGGATGGCGGGCATACCACAGATACGCAGTATTTT	CASSLDGGHTTDTQYF
TRBD1	once	TRBV6-1	TRBJ2-7	TGTGCCAGCAGTAAGGACAGGCTCTACGAGCAGTACTTC	CASSKDRLYEQYF
-	few	TRBV2	TRBJ1-3	TGTGCCAGCAGGCGGGGGCCTGGAAACACCATATATTTT	CASRRGPGNTIYF
-	-	TRBV6-5	TRBJ1-2	TGTGCCAGCAGTTACTCAACAAACTATGGCTACACCTTC	CASSYSTNYGYTF
-	-	TRBV19	TRBJ2-5	TGTGCCAGTAGGGGGGCGTCGGCCTCTGGGGCGGAGACCCAGTACTTC	CASRGASASGAETQYF
TRBD1	-	TRBV4-2	TRBJ1-4	TGTGCCAGCAGCCAAGGGACAGGGGTTAATGAAAAACTGTTTTTT	CASSQGTGVNEKLFF
TRBD1	-	TRBV10-3	TRBJ2-7	TGTGCCATCAGTGAGTCGACCGGGACAGGGGGCGAGCAGTACTTC	CAISESTGTGGEQYF
TRBD1	-	TRBV7-9	TRBJ2-3	TGTGCCAGCAGCGAAAGCCGGACAGGATCAGATACGCAGTATTTT	CASSESRTGSDTQYF
TRBD2	-	TRBV13	TRBJ2-1	TGTGCCAGCAGCATAAGTAGCGGGGGTGAGCAGTTCTTC	CASSISSGGEQFF
TRBD1	-	TRBV29-1	TRBJ2-7	TGCAGCGTTACCCGGGACAGGGGTCCCTACGAGCAGTACTTC	CSVTRDRGPYEQYF
TRBD1	-	TRBV6-5	TRBJ2-3	TGTGCCAGCAGTTACTCACAGGGGGGCACAGATACGCAGTATTTT	CASSYSQGGTDTQYF
-	-	TRBV27	TRBJ2-7	TGTGCCAGCAGTTCTCGGGACACCCGGCAAGAGCAGTACTTC	CASSSRDTRQEQYF
-	-	TRBV18	TRBJ1-5	TGTGCCAGCTCACCCAACGGGGAGAGACAGCCCCAGCATTTT	CASSPNGERQPQHF
TRBD1	-	TRBV4-1	TRBJ2-3	TGCGCCAGCAGCCGATCCGGGACAGGGGGAGGTAGGGGCACAGATACGCAGTATTTT	CASSRSGTGGGRGTDTQYF
TRBD1	few	TRBV9	TRBJ2-7	TGTGCCAGCAGCGCCGGGACAGGGCCCTACGAGCAGTACTTC	CASSAGTGPYEQYF
TRBD2	-	TRBV4-1	TRBJ2-7	TGCGCCAGCAGCCAACCGTCCTCGGGGGGGCGACGCGAGCAGTACTTC	CASSQPSSGGRREQYF
-	-	TRBV5-1	TRBJ1-1	TGCGCCAGCAGCCTGGGGGGGAGGGAGGCTTTCTTT	CASSLGGREAFF
-	-	TRBV5-4	TRBJ2-5	TGTGCCAGCAGCTTTCCCACCGGGAAACAGTACTTC	CASSFPTGKQYF
TRBD1	-	TRBV5-6	TRBJ1-2	TGTGCCAGCAGCTTATATTTCCAGGGGGGAGCGGACTATGGCTACACCTTC	CASSLYFQGGADYGYTF
-	-	TRBV19	TRBJ1-1	TGTGCCAGTAGTATAACAAGGGAGGGAGCTTTCTTT	CASSITREGAFF
TRBD2	-	TRBV5-1	TRBJ2-3	TGCGCCAGCAGCTTGGTGGCTAGCGGTAGCACAGATACGCAGTATTTT	CASSLVASGSTDTQYF
-	-	TRBV29-1	TRBJ2-5	TGCAGCGTTTTCGAGCGGGAGACCCAGTACTTC	CSVFERETQYF
-	-	TRBV2	TRBJ1-2	TGTGCCAGCTGTCAGGGAGGGAACTATGGCTACACCTTC	CASCQGGNYGYTF
-	once	TRBV5-1	TRBJ2-1	TGCGCCAGCACGGGGGAGGAAAATGAGCAGTTCTTC	CASTGEENEQFF
-	-	TRBV19	TRBJ1-1	TGTGCCAGTAGTATAGGGAGGTTGGGCACTGAAGCTTTCTTT	CASSIGRLGTEAFF
-	-	TRBV4-3	TRBJ2-6	TGCGCCAGCAGCCAAGTCATGCCCGGGGGAGGGGGCTCTGGGGCCAACGTCCTGACTTTC	CASSQVMPGGGGSGANVLTF
TRBD2	-	TRBV5-1	TRBJ2-7	TGCGCCAGCAGCTTTGGGACTAGCGCCGACGAGCAGTACTTC	CASSFGTSADEQYF
-	-	TRBV2	TRBJ1-6	TGTGCCAGCAATCCGGGCAGGGACTTTTCACCCCTCCACTTT	CASNPGRDFSPLHF
-	-	TRBV10-3	TRBJ1-1	TGTGCCATCAGGGAGGGTAGGGGGAAAGCTTTCTTT	CAIREGRGKAFF
-	-	TRBV6-5	TRBJ2-3	TGTGCCAGCAGTTACGGCCCGCGGGGGCGGGATACGCAGTATTTT	CASSYGPRGRDTQYF
-	-	TRBV10-2	TRBJ1-5	TGCGCCACCACGACATCGAATAGCAATCAGCCCCAGCATTTT	CATTTSNSNQPQHF
TRBD1	few	TRBV25-1	TRBJ1-2	TGTGCCAGCAGTCCCGGGACAGGGGAAACCTATGGCTACACCTTC	CASSPGTGETYGYTF
TRBD1	few	TRBV10-1	TRBJ1-3	TGCGCCGGTTGCGACAGGGGCACAGGAAACACCATATATTTT	CAGCDRGTGNTIYF
TRBD1	-	TRBV7-2	TRBJ1-2	TGTGCCAGCAGCTTAGGGAGGGCTAGGGGGCAATCGGGAGGCTACACCTTC	CASSLGRARGQSGGYTF
-	-	TRBV5-4	TRBJ1-3	TGTGCCAGCAGCGGGCGCGGGGGCCTCTCTGGAAACACCATATATTTT	CASSGRGGLSGNTIYF
TRBD2	-	TRBV7-2	TRBJ2-5	TGTGCCAGCAGCTCCACGACTAGCGAGGAGACCCAGTACTTC	CASSSTTSEETQYF
-	few	TRBV7-2	TRBJ1-5	TGTGCCAGCAGCCTAGCGGTCGGCAGGGCCGATCAGCCCCAGCATTTT	CASSLAVGRADQPQHF
-	-	TRBV5-6	TRBJ2-7	TGTGCCAGCAGCTTGGGGGCCGGCTACGAGCAGTACTTC	CASSLGAGYEQYF
-	-	TRBV23-1	TRBJ2-5	TGCGCCAGCAGTCCCCCTCAGGGGAGTGAAGAGACCCAGTACTTC	CASSPPQGSEETQYF
-	-	TRBV15	TRBJ2-7	TGTGCCACCAGCAGAGACGACTCGAGCCCTTACGAGCAGTACTTC	CATSRDDSSPYEQYF
-	-	TRBV6-5	TRBJ1-1	TGTGCCAGCAGATCCCCCCCCGCGGGGTACACTGAAGCTTTCTTT	CASRSPPAGYTEAFF
TRBD2	-	TRBV28	TRBJ2-7	TGTGCCACCTGGGTGGCGGGAGAGAGGGAGCAGTACTTC	CATWVAGEREQYF
-	-	TRBV14	TRBJ1-3	TGTGCCAGCAGCCAGAGGGACAAGGAATGGGGAAACATCATATATTTT	CASSQRDKEWGNIIYF
TRBD1	once	TRBV5-8	TRBJ1-1	TGTGCCAGCAGCTCCTACAGGGGGCAAGGCACTGAAGCTTTCTTT	CASSSYRGQGTEAFF
-	-	TRBV10-3	TRBJ1-4	TGTGCCATCAGTGAGACGTTACAGGATAATGAAAAACTGTTTTTT	CAISETLQDNEKLFF
TRBD1	-	TRBV28	TRBJ1-6	TGTGCCAGCAGTCCCGAGGACAGGGGGAATTCACCCCTCCACTTT	CASSPEDRGNSPLHF